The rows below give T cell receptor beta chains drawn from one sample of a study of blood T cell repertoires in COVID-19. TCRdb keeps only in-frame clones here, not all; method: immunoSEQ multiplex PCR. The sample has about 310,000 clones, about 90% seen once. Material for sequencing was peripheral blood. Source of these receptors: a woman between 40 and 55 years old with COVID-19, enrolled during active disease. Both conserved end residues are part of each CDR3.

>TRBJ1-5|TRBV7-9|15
CASSLGQGAHQPQHF
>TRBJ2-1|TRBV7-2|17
CASSLWAHSGNYNEQFF
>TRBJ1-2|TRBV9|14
CASSVGSQGYGYTF
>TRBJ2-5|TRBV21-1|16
CASSPRRLAGEETQYF
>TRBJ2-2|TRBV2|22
CASSEPDGPGFLTGAGTGELFF
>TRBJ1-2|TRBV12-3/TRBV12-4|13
CASRLRGAGGYTF
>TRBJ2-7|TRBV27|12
CASSPYGYEQYF
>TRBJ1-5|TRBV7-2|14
CASSLERSNQPQHF
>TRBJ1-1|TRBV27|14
CASRAGTVNTEAFF
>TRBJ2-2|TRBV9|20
CASSVGDTSGRGRGTGELFF
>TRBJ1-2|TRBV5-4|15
CASSLGVDRSNGYTF
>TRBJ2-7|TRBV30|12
CAWSRGSYEQYF
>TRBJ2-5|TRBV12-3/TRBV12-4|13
CASQRQGEETQYF
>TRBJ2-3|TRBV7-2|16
CASSPSRDISTDTQYF
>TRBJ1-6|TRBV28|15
CASSITDRLNSPLHF
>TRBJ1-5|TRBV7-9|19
CASSFFISQGANSNQPQHF
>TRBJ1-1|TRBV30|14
CAWSVNSLNTEAFF
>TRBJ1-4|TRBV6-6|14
CASRSGGSNEKLFF
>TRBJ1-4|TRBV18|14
CASSPGTGNEKLFF
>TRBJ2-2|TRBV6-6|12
CASSYRSGELFF
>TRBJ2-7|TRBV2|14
CASSEQGVGYEQYF
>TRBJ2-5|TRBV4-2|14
CASSQEGYQETQYF
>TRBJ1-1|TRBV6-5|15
CASSYSSLGGTEAFF
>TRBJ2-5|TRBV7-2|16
CASSLAEREMRETQYF
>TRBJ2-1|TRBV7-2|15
CASSFGLINSNEQFF
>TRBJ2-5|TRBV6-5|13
CASSASEGTPQYF
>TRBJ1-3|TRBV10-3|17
CATSGQGPMFSGNTIYF
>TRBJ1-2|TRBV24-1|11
CATSDFYGYTF
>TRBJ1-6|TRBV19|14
CASSTGTVPSPLHF
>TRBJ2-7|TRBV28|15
CASSFPAGGPHEQYF
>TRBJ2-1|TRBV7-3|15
CASSLGLAGVHEQFF
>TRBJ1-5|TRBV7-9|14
CASSLTGGGQPQHF
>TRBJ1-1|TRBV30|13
CAWILQGNTEAFF
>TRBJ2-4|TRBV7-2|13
CASSLVGKNIQYF
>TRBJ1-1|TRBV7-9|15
CASSLGASSTVLAFF
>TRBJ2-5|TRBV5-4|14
CASSSGTGRETQYF
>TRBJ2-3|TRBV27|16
CASSRDHQAGTDTQYF
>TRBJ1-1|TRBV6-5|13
CASSPTAATEAFF
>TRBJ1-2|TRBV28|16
CASSLKRTLANYGYTF
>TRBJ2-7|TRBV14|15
CASSQVTFLTYEQYF
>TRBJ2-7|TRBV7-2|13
CASSFLAGEGQYF
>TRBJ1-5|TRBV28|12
CASIGSNQPQHF
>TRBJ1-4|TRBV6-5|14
CASRRTATNEKLFF
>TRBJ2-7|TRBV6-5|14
CASSYVGRGYEQYF
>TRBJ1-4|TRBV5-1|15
CASSFEGAPNEKLFF
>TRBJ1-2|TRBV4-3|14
CASSSDRGVYGYTF
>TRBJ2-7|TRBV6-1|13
CASSEATDYEQYF
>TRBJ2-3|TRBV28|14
CASSLGGTPDTQYF
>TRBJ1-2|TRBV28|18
CASSLILPAKLTNYGYTF
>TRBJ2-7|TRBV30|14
CAWSVDRRSYEQYF
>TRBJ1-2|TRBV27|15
CASSFSGTALYGYTF
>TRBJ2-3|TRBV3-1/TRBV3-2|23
CASSHRTDSKGLAGESDTDTQYF
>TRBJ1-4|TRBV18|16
CASSPFGQGGNEKLFF
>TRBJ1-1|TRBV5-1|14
CASSYGQGNTEAFF
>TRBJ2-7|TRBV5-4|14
CASSLGQLMNEQYF
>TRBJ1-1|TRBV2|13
CASSEDSNTEAFF
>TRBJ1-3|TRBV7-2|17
CASSLGRGLSSGNTIYF
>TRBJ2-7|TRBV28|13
CASSLHRLYEQYF
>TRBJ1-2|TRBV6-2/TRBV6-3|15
CASSYEWGWNYGYTF